The source of this T cell receptor (beta chain) is a study of siplizumab effects on memory and regulatory T cells. General study points: Controls showed an average of roughly 30% Treg-derived mappable alloreactive CD4+ clones, while siplizumab showed nearly 70%. An assignable phenotype, naive or memory, was missing from roughly 77-94% of proliferating CD4+ or CD8+ clones.

Profiling relied on immunoSEQ multiplex PCR, and the TCRdb table lists in-frame clones only, not all of them. The sample contains about 100,000 clones, 91% of which appear only once. This CDR3 has 13 residues. Trimming pared 3 bases from V and 8 bases from J, leaving 13 bases between. Germline V gene lookup returns CDR1 SNHLY and CDR2 FYNNEI. Notes on this clone: The antigen is not known.

The clonotype was recovered from a human donor in good health. Sample: CD4+ T cells sorted from blood. This sequence joins TRBV2 and TRBJ1-2; weak D call: TRBD1 (5 bases). The CDR3 coding sequence is TGTGCCAGCAGTGATGCCGGGGCCCGAGGCTACACCTTC. Translation gives CASSDAGARGYTF. The variable domain in full, with the rest retrieved from reference TRBV2 and TRBJ1-2, is EPEVTQTPSHQVTQMGQEVILRCVPISNHLYFYWYRQILGQKVEFLVSFYNNEISEKSEIFDDQFSVERPDGSNFTLKIRSTKLEDSAMYFCASSDAGARGYTFGSGTRLTVV.